The 26 T cell receptor beta chains below come from one sample, sequenced in a study of beta chain features in type 1 diabetes. The study, taken as a whole, reports: All four CD4+ subsets of Type 1 diabetes patients contained TCRB CDR3s that were moderately but significantly shorter.

The antigens for these receptors are not known. The whole isolated RNA underwent reverse transcription, so sequencing captured expressed TCRB transcripts. Sequenced by immunoSEQ multiplex PCR; TCRdb stores in-frame clones only, minus some. The sample carries around 650,000 clones, around 11% recorded once. Sequencing was carried out using naive CD4+ T cells from blood. These receptors came from a man under 40 with type 1 diabetes.

This clone was counted only a few times. The chain joins TRBV5-8 to TRBJ1-1; D is perhaps TRBD1 (6 bases). CDR3 length equals 14 residues. V lost 4 bases, J lost 1 base, and 11 bases lay in between. The germline V gene encodes CDR1 SGHTS and CDR2 YDEGEE. DNA of the CDR3: TGTGCCAGCAGCACCTGGACAGCGAACACTGAAGCTTTCTTT. Translation gives CASSTWTANTEAFF.

This chain joins TRBV29-1 and TRBJ2-1; D is uncertain. The CDR3 spans 13 residues. CDR1 is SQVTM, CDR2 ANQGSEA, per germline. Trimming removed 2 bases from V and 2 bases from J, with 7 bases in between. The CDR3 sequence is CSVEPKTYNEQFF. The CDR3 DNA is TGCAGCGTTGAACCCAAAACCTACAATGAGCAGTTCTTC.

V usage is TRBV7-9 and J usage is TRBJ1-5; possible D gene TRBD1, 5 bases. This CDR3 has 17 amino acids. Per germline, CDR1 SEHNR and CDR2 FQNEAQ (reference sequence). The V end lost 1 base, the J end lost 2 bases, and 15 bases lay between the germline ends. CDR3 DNA: TGTGCCAGCAGCTTAGGAGTAGGCAGGGTGGGCAATCAGCCCCAGCATTTT. It yields the protein CASSLGVGRVGNQPQHF. The full variable domain, in which reference TRBV7-9 and TRBJ1-5 provide the parts outside the CDR3, is DTGVSQNPRHKITKRGQNVTFRCDPISEHNRLYWYRQTLGQGPEFLTYFQNEAQLEKSRLLSDRFSAERPKGSFSTLEIQRTEQGDSAMYLCASSLGVGRVGNQPQHFGDGTRLSIL.

This clone showed up just a few times. The V gene is TRBV11-2, the J gene TRBJ2-3; D may be TRBD1 or TRBD2 (5 bases each). This CDR3 has 19 residues. The ends were cut back, 2 bases at V and 1 base at J, with 22 bases in the middle. In germline, CDR1 is SGHAT, CDR2 FQNNGV. The CDR3 sequence is CASSLNRAHLGVRTDTQYF. CDR3 bases: TGTGCCAGCAGCTTAAATAGAGCACATCTGGGGGTTCGCACAGATACGCAGTATTTT.

This rearrangement joins TRBV6-6 to TRBJ1-1; D gene unclear. V lost 6 bases, J lost 4 bases, and 18 bases lay in between. CDR3 length: 15 amino acids. Germline V gene data show CDR1 as MNHNY and CDR2 as SVGAGI (reference sequence). The CDR3, as DNA: TGTGCCAGCAGAAACGGAGGGTCTGTCGGCACTGAAGCTTTCTTT. Translated: CASRNGGSVGTEAFF.

Only a few counts were recorded for this clone. V and J are TRBV28 and TRBJ2-7; D not resolved. In germline, CDR1 is MDHEN, CDR2 SYDVKM. The CDR3 is 12 amino acids. Deletions cut 5 bases from V and 2 bases from J, with 7 bases between. The CDR3 loop is CASSVSTYEQYF. CDR3 sequence (DNA): TGTGCCAGCAGTGTATCTACCTACGAGCAGTACTTC.

The chain joins TRBV7-2 to TRBJ1-1; 8 positions agree with TRBD1. After removal of 3 bases from V and 0 bases from J, the junction contained 3 bases not matched to a gene. This CDR3 is built from 15 residues. The V gene's germline CDR1 is SGHTA and CDR2 FQGNSA. The CDR3 DNA sequence: TGTGCCAGCAGCTTTCAGGGGGCGGTGAACACTGAAGCTTTCTTT. Amino acid sequence: CASSFQGAVNTEAFF.

This clone has more than one count but fewer than ten. The J gene is TRBJ1-2, the V gene TRBV4-1, with D uncertain. The CDR3 is made up of 16 amino acids. Trimming removed 0 bases at V and 0 bases at J, with 11 bases between. Germline V CDR1 and CDR2: MGHRA, YSYEKL. The CDR3 DNA sequence: TGCGCCAGCAGCCAAGATATACAGAGACCTAACTATGGCTACACCTTC. This gives the protein CASSQDIQRPNYGYTF.

In DNA, the CDR3 is TGTGCCAGCAGCTTAGAGGGGGAGTACACTGAAGCTTTCTTT. Translated: CASSLEGEYTEAFF. V and J are TRBV7-2 and TRBJ1-1; TRBD1 is a possible D gene (6 bases). Between the trimmed V and J ends, which lost 1 base and 3 bases, there was a span of 9 bases. Germline V gives CDR1 SGHTA, CDR2 FQGNSA. The CDR3 consists of 14 residues. The full variable domain, with the rest looked up from reference TRBV7-2 and TRBJ1-1, is GAGVSQSPSNKVTEKGKDVELRCDPISGHTALYWYRQSLGQGLEFLIYFQGNSAPDKSGLPSDRFSAERTGGSVSTLTIQRTQQEDSAVYLCASSLEGEYTEAFFGQGTRLTVV.

This clone was observed a handful of times. The chain uses TRBV10-2 and TRBJ1-5, with TRBD1 matching 9 bases. Germline V gives CDR1 WSHSY, CDR2 SAAADI. This CDR3 comprises 15 residues. The ends lost 5 bases at V and 5 bases at J; junction bases unmatched: 7. The CDR3 here is CASSYTDRGYQPQHF. The CDR3 nucleotides read TGCGCCAGCAGTTACACGGACAGGGGCTATCAGCCCCAGCATTTT.

The CDR3 loop is CASSLELAPLYEQYF. The CDR3, as DNA: TGTGCCAGCAGCCTGGAGCTAGCACCACTCTACGAGCAGTACTTC. The V and J genes are TRBV5-4 and TRBJ2-7, with TRBD2 as a possible D gene (5 bases). The germline gives CDR1 SGHNT, CDR2 YYREEE (reference sequence). With 4 bases removed from V and 3 bases from J, the gap between germline ends came to 17 bases. This CDR3 region has 15 residues.

The chain couples TRBV6-1 to TRBJ1-6; D is perhaps TRBD1 (6 bases). Germline values: CDR1 MNHNS, CDR2 SASEGT. The CDR3 totals 16 residues. V lost 1 base, J lost 2 bases, and 9 bases lay in between. The CDR3 coding sequence is TGTGCCAGCAGTGAAGTCAGGGGCGCCTATAATTCACCCCTCCACTTT. Translation gives CASSEVRGAYNSPLHF.

With regard to this clone: The sample carries other DNA sequences with the same CDR3. The rearrangement joins TRBV6-5 to TRBJ2-5; D possibly corresponds to TRBD1 (5 bases). V was shortened by 2 bases and J by 1 base, with 11 bases between the two germline ends. CDR3 length: 15 residues. Germline CDR1 MNHEY, CDR2 SVGAGI. The CDR3 region is CASSYPGQGQETQYF. For the CDR3, the DNA is TGTGCCAGCAGTTACCCAGGGCAGGGCCAAGAGACCCAGTACTTC.

This chain's CDR3 is CASSQRTEKETQYF. As DNA, the CDR3 is TGTGCCAGCAGCCAACGGACAGAGAAAGAGACCCAGTACTTC. This chain joins TRBV11-3 and TRBJ2-5, with a weak D call TRBD1 (6 bases). Germline values: CDR1 SGHNT, CDR2 YENEEA. The CDR3 runs to 14 residues. V lost 5 bases and J 3 bases, leaving 13 bases between the germline ends.

This clone showed up just a few times. This sequence joins TRBV5-1 and TRBJ1-5; 7 nucleotides agree with TRBD1. Trimming removed 4 bases from V and 3 bases from J; junction bases left unmatched: 7. This CDR3 region has 15 residues. Germline V gene sequence: CDR1 SGHRS, CDR2 YFSETQ. As DNA, the CDR3 is TGCGCCAGCAGCACAGGAGGACAGGACAATCAGCCCCAGCATTTT. Translation gives CASSTGGQDNQPQHF.

The chain has TRBV10-3 and TRBJ2-1, with TRBD2 identical over 7 bases. This CDR3 has 15 residues. With V trimmed by 3 bases and J by 4 bases, 6 bases remained unmatched. Germline V gene sequence: CDR1 ENHRY, CDR2 SYGVKD. CDR3 DNA sequence: TGTGCCATCAGTGATGGGGGGGTAGCTTACAATGAGCAGTTCTTC. It specifies CAISDGGVAYNEQFF.

This clone was detected only a few times. This rearrangement joins TRBV4-3 to TRBJ1-1, with D possibly being TRBD1 (5 bases). The V and J ends lost 0 bases and 4 bases respectively, with 12 bases between them. The CDR3 is 15 residues long. Per the germline V gene, CDR1 is LGHNA and CDR2 is YSLEER. The CDR3 loop reads CASSQDDSSGTEAFF. CDR3 nucleotide sequence: TGCGCCAGCAGCCAAGACGACAGCTCTGGCACTGAAGCTTTCTTT.

This clone was counted between two and nine times. As DNA, the CDR3 is TGTGCCAGCAGTCTCCTGGGGGCAGCGGGGAGCACAGATACGCAGTATTTT. This translates into CASSLLGAAGSTDTQYF. The J gene is TRBJ2-3, the V gene TRBV28, with D possibly TRBD2 on 7 matching bases. This CDR3 is built from 17 residues. Germline lookup yields CDR1 MDHEN and CDR2 SYDVKM. V lost 5 bases and J 0 bases, leaving 18 bases between the germline ends.

V and J are TRBV4-1 and TRBJ2-7; D unresolved. Per germline, CDR1 MGHRA and CDR2 YSYEKL. V lost 0 bases and J 3 bases, leaving 9 bases between the germline ends. CDR3 size: 14 residues. This chain's CDR3 is CASSQDRTLYEQYF. The CDR3 nucleotides are TGCGCCAGCAGCCAAGATAGAACTCTCTACGAGCAGTACTTC.

The rearrangement joins TRBV9 to TRBJ2-7; 10 nucleotides align to TRBD2. This CDR3 has 19 residues. J gave up 0 bases and V 4 bases, and 16 bases lay outside the gene matches. Looked up from germline, CDR1 is SGDLS and CDR2 is YYNGEE. DNA for the CDR3: TGTGCCAGCAGCCCCCATGCCCTCCTAGCGGGGGCGGCCTCCTACGAGCAGTACTTC. It specifies CASSPHALLAGAASYEQYF.

The chain couples TRBV7-2 to TRBJ2-7; TRBD2 might be the D (6 bases). CDR1 is SGHTA, CDR2 FQGNSA, per germline. The CDR3 extends over 14 amino acids. Deletions cut 5 bases from V and 4 bases from J, with 15 bases between. The CDR3 DNA follows: TGTGCCAGCAGCGGAGGGCCAGTGGCGTACGAGCAGTACTTC. Translating gives CASSGGPVAYEQYF.

This clone has a handful of counts. This sequence joins TRBV29-1 and TRBJ1-1; D is unresolved. V gave up 6 bases and J gave up 1 base, with 6 bases separating them. This CDR3 contains 11 residues. Germline loops: CDR1 SQVTM, CDR2 ANQGSEA. CDR3 sequence (DNA): TGCAGCGTCCAAGAGAACACTGAAGCTTTCTTT. Protein sequence: CSVQENTEAFF.

This clone was seen only a few times. The chain carries TRBV28 and TRBJ2-7; 13 nucleotides line up with TRBD2. Looked up from germline, CDR1 is MDHEN and CDR2 is SYDVKM. The CDR3 has 16 residues. V shed 5 bases, J shed 2 bases, and the junction held 6 bases outside the gene matches. CDR3 protein: CASSPGGLAGAYEQYF. CDR3 DNA: TGTGCCAGCAGTCCGGGAGGACTAGCGGGGGCCTACGAGCAGTACTTC. The full variable domain, with the rest looked up from reference TRBV28 and TRBJ2-7, is DVKVTQSSRYLVKRTGEKVFLECVQDMDHENMFWYRQDPGLGLRLIYFSYDVKMKEKGDIPEGYSVSREKKERFSLILESASTNQTSMYLCASSPGGLAGAYEQYFGPGTRLTVT.

This clone was detected a few times. Additional DNA sequences in this sample encode the identical CDR3. V gene TRBV5-1 combines with J gene TRBJ2-3; 8 nucleotides line up with TRBD2. The CDR3 length is 14 residues. Germline loops: CDR1 SGHRS, CDR2 YFSETQ. Unmatched junction bases numbered 4, after V lost 4 bases and J lost 3 bases. The CDR3 DNA reads as TGCGCCAGCAGCGGGACTAGTGGAACAGATACGCAGTATTTT. Translation gives CASSGTSGTDTQYF. Full variable domain (outside the CDR3, taken from reference TRBV5-1 and TRBJ2-3): KAGVTQTPRYLIKTRGQQVTLSCSPISGHRSVSWYQQTPGQGLQFLFEYFSETQRNKGNFPGRFSGRQFSNSRSEMNVSTLELGDSALYLCASSGTSGTDTQYFGPGTRLTVL.

This clone was seen a handful of times. V usage is TRBV18 and J usage is TRBJ2-1; D possibly corresponds to TRBD2 (5 bases). The CDR3 runs to 15 residues. The germline CDR1 and CDR2 sequences are KGHSH and LQKENI. Trimming took 0 bases from V and 3 from J, leaving 9 bases between them. CDR3 sequence: CASSPPSDNYNEQFF. Here the CDR3 DNA reads TGTGCCAGCTCACCACCTAGCGACAACTACAATGAGCAGTTCTTC.

The CDR3 DNA sequence: TGTGCCAGTAGTATGGACAGAGGGGATGAAAAACTGTTTTTT. Its translation is CASSMDRGDEKLFF. The J gene is TRBJ1-4, the V gene TRBV19; tentative D call: TRBD1 (6 bases). CDR1 and CDR2 from the germline V gene are LNHDA and SQIVND (reference sequence). The CDR3 spans 14 residues. Trimming cost V 3 bases and J 6 bases, with 11 bases left between them.